Listed here is a single TCR beta chain. Its antigen remains unidentified. CDR3 length equals 16 residues. J gave up 7 bases and V 3 bases, and 10 bases lay outside the gene matches. The germline V gene has CDR1 MNHEY and CDR2 SVGEGT. The entry originates in a study of T cell responses to AZD1222 COVID-19 vaccine. Overall study context: Second-dose timings of about 4 or about 12 weeks were pooled. Findings and limits, study-wide: With two AZD1222 doses given, Spike-specific TCR breadth and depth both rose. Seropositivity was recorded at baseline in only 5 or 6 AZD1222 recipients. Close to half of spike-specific TCRs reportedly recognize unmutated variant regions.

Sequencing was performed with immunoSEQ multiplex PCR; in TCRdb, only in-frame clones are kept and a portion is missing. The sample yields 120,000 or so clones, 80% to 90% seen once. The sample consisted of peripheral blood, taken on day 0 of AZD1222 vaccination. This TCR was sampled from an adult in good health. V and J are TRBV6-2 or TRBV6-3 and TRBJ1-5, with 9 bases that match TRBD1. The CDR3: CASSYFGQGQGQPQHF. In nucleotides, the CDR3 is TGTGCCAGCAGTTATTTCGGACAGGGGCAGGGACAGCCCCAGCATTTT.